This T cell receptor (beta chain) was recovered during a study of blood T cells in healthy people across ages (dated by TCRdb to 2014 to 2015). Looking at the study overall: Template switching captured roughly one uniquely barcoded TCR beta cDNA molecule per two T cells in model experiments. Donors of different ages were randomly distributed across sequencing lanes to avoid experimental bias. To track age-related changes in TCR beta repertoire diversity, the study relied on deep sequencing normalized with unique cDNA molecular identifiers. Donors were grouped into four age groups: young (average approximately 16 years), middle-aged (roughly 37), aged (roughly 62) and long-lived (82). Using the same blood draw, the study looked at two additional independent replicas of 1 million unique cDNA reads for two donors, one aged 18 to 29 and the other aged 80 or older. Points the paper makes about the study in general: Compared with the aged group, the long-lived group had more naive CD4+ T cells, fewer expanded clones and increased TCR diversity, a pattern suggesting age selection. Because the CMV infection status of the donors was unknown, age-related changes in expanded clonotypes may potentially have been confounded. The percentage of naive T cells measured by flow cytometry correlated strongly with observed TCR beta diversity. Total diversity estimates from one million sequenced T cells were considered lower bounds and underestimates. As age increased, observed TCR beta diversity per million T cells dropped in a roughly linear way, and a significant reduction was already evident by age about 40. Because profiling used bulk unsorted PBMCs, naive and antigen-experienced compartments could not be compared conclusively.

A note on this clonotype: Its cognate antigen has yet to be identified. No much larger clonotype is one base removed from it; base qualities were not supplied.

The donors were roughly 39 Caucasian individuals from Russia, aged roughly 6 to 100 years, who were systemically healthy. About 10 milliliters of peripheral blood were collected from each donor into EDTA-treated Vacutainer tubes. Ficoll-Paque density-gradient centrifugation was used to isolate PBMCs, with at least 6.5 million per sample. Trizol reagent was used to extract total RNA from PBMCs, with at least 5.5 micrograms per sample. For every donor, flow cytometry on a PBMC aliquot measured the percentage of naive CD45RAhigh/CD27high T cells. Library method: 5' RACE. The sequencer was an Illumina HiSeq 2500. A second PCR of about 7 to 12 cycles was performed with a sample-barcoded 5' primer and a J-beta primer mix. A unique molecular identifier was introduced onto each TCR beta cDNA molecule by a template-switch 5' adaptor carrying 12 random nucleotides. Each sample yielded at least 3 million CDR3-containing paired-end reads. First-strand cDNA was synthesized from all RNA with the Mint cDNA synthesis kit, primed by a TRBC-specific oligonucleotide. Following uracil-DNA glycosylase treatment, a first 18-cycle PCR with universal primers M1SS and BC2_uni_R was performed on all cDNA. For the original study's pipeline: For normalization, 1 million high-quality reads, each with a distinct molecular identifier, were randomly selected from each sample. Instead of being binned into consensus sequences, reads that shared molecular identifiers were thrown out. CDR3 identification, clonotype clustering and error correction used MiTCR with a Q25 quality threshold and the strictest error-elimination algorithm. A nonparametric unseen species model with Euler transformation was used to estimate lower-bound total TCR beta diversity. TCRdb handled the public reads itself, with Q25 trimming in fastp and clone calling in MiXCR, and kept productive beta chains. Every entry covers one CDR3 protein and lists the most common genes and DNA from its rows. For this entry, the V and J calls and clone size follow TCRdb and not the study's own pipeline. The sample yields about 670,000 distinct CDR3 sequences; over 40% were counted once. 25% to 35% of the sample is in the top ten clones.

Counted from cysteine to phenylalanine, this CDR3 has 16 amino acids. Kept here is only the CDR3 DNA, which spans 48 bases and is read in frame from base 1. V trim: 3 bases; J trim: 10 bases; unmatched bases: 13. According to the germline V gene, CDR1 reads SGHTA and CDR2 reads FQGTGA. The specimen sequenced was blood. This sequence was found in an elderly man in good health. The chain is assembled from TRBV7-3 and TRBJ2-1; TRBD2 lines up with 9 middle nucleotides. The nucleotide sequence reads as follows: TGTGCCAGCAGCTTTTCGTCCGTAGCGGGAGCCCAAGAGCAGTTCTTC. It codes for CASSFSSVAGAQEQFF.